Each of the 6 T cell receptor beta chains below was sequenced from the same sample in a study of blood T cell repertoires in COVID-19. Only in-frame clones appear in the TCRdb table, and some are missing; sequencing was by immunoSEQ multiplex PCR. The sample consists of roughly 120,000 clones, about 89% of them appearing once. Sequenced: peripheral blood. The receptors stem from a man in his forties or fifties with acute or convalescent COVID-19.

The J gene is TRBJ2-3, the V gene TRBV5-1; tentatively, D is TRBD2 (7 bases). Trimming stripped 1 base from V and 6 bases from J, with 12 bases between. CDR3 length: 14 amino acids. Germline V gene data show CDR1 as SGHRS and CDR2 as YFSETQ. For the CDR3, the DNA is TGCGCCAGCAGCTTGCCGGGGGGCGGTGATACGCAGTATTTT. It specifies CASSLPGGGDTQYF.

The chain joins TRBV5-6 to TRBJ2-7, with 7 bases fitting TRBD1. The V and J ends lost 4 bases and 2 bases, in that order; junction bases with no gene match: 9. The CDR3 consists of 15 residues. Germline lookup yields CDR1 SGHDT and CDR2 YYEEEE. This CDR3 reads CASSADRRGPYEQYF. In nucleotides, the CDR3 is TGTGCCAGCAGCGCGGACAGGCGAGGACCCTACGAGCAGTACTTC. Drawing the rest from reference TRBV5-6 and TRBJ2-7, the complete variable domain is DAGVTQSPTHLIKTRGQQVTLRCSPKSGHDTVSWYQQALGQGPQFIFQYYEEEERQRGNFPDRFSGHQFPNYSSELNVNALLLGDSALYLCASSADRRGPYEQYFGPGTRLTVT.

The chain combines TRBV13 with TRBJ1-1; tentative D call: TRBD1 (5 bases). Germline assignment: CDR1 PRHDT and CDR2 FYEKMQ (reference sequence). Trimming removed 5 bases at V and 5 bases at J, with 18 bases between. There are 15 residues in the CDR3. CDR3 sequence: CASSQLQGKDTEAFF. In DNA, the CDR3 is TGTGCCAGCAGCCAACTTCAGGGTAAGGATACTGAAGCTTTCTTT.

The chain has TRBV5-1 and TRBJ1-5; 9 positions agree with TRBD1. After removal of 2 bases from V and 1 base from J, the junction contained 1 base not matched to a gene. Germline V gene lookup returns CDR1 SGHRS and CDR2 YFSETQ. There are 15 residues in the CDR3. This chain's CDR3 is CASSLQGASNQPQHF. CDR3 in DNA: TGCGCCAGCAGCTTACAGGGGGCAAGCAATCAGCCCCAGCATTTT.

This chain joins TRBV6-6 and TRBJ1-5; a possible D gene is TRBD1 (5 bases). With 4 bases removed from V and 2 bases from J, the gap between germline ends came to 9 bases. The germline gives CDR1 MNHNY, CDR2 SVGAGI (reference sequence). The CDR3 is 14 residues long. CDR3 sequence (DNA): TGTGCCAGCAGTTTGGCGGGGGGCAATCAGCCCCAGCATTTT. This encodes CASSLAGGNQPQHF.

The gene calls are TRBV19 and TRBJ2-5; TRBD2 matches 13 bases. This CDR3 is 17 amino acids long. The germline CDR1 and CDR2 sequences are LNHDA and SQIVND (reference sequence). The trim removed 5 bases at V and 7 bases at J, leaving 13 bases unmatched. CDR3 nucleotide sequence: TGTGCCAGTAGTCCTGGGACTAGCGGGGCCCTCCCGGGGACCCAGTACTTC. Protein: CASSPGTSGALPGTQYF.